These 29 T cell receptor beta chains came from one sample sequenced in a study of liver allograft versus peripheral blood T cells (dated by TCRdb to the early 2020s). Looking at the study overall: In liver transplant recipients, the study looked at T cell receptor repertoires in the peripheral blood and set them against the repertoires found within the transplanted livers.

Sequencer: Illumina MiSeq. Using fastp trimming at Q25 and MiXCR clonotype assembly, TCRdb reanalyzed the public sequencing data and kept in-frame beta chains. A single entry per CDR3 protein holds the most common genes and DNA from its merged rows. Across this sample there are 3,000 to 3,500 distinct CDR3 sequences, with about 15% seen only once. The ten largest account for 2.5% to 3.5% of the sample. The receptors stem from a human patient who had a liver transplant. A transplant means some T cells may be of graft donor rather than patient origin.

By its share, this clonotype is medium-sized. This rearrangement joins TRBV27 to TRBJ1-2, with a tentative D call TRBD1 (5 bases). Trimming pared 7 bases from V and 4 bases from J, leaving 13 bases between. Germline assignment: CDR1 MNHEY and CDR2 SMNVEV (reference sequence). CDR3 length: 13 amino acids. The CDR3 spells CASIRDLGYGYTF. For the CDR3, the DNA is TGTGCCAGCATAAGGGACCTCGGCTATGGCTACACCTTC.

Many counts were recorded for this clonotype. CDR3 bases: TGCGCCAGCAAGGACGCCTCGAACACTGAAGCTTTCTTT. It codes for CASKDASNTEAFF. V and J are TRBV10-2 and TRBJ1-1, with D unresolved. Trimming removed 7 bases at V and 1 base at J, with 10 bases between. The CDR3 has 13 amino acids. Germline V gene data show CDR1 as WSHSY and CDR2 as SAAADI.

This clonotype was observed a handful of times. The chain recombines TRBV20-1 with TRBJ2-3; 7 nucleotides line up with TRBD2. This CDR3 region has 14 residues. Per the germline V gene, CDR1 is DFQATT and CDR2 is SNEGSKA (reference sequence). After removal of 6 bases from V and 0 bases from J, the junction contained 6 bases not matched to a gene. This chain's CDR3 is CSAGGRTSTDTQYF. As DNA, the CDR3 is TGCAGTGCGGGCGGGAGAACTAGCACAGATACGCAGTATTTT.

In this sample, this clonotype is medium-sized. This chain uses TRBV10-3 with TRBJ2-5; D may be TRBD1 (6 bases). The CDR3 is 14 residues long. Germline V gene data show CDR1 as ENHRY and CDR2 as SYGVKD. With 5 bases removed from V and 3 bases from J, the gap between germline ends came to 13 bases. CDR3 sequence (DNA): TGTGCCATCAGTCTCGGACAGATGGAAGAGACCCAGTACTTC. It translates to CAISLGQMEETQYF.

This clonotype occurred a few times. The chain recombines TRBV5-5 with TRBJ2-5; D is possibly TRBD2 (6 bases). Trimming stripped 4 bases from V and 5 bases from J, with 12 bases between. The CDR3 length is 13 residues. Germline values: CDR1 SGHKS, CDR2 YYEKEE (reference sequence). The CDR3 nucleotides read TGTGCCAGCAGCCGGGACTTCGGGGAGACCCAGTACTTC. Amino acids: CASSRDFGETQYF.

This clonotype is termed medium-sized. The rearrangement links TRBV24-1 to TRBJ1-5, with 7 bases fitting TRBD1. Trimming at V came to 4 bases and at J to 0 bases, leaving 5 bases not matched to a gene. The CDR3 totals 16 residues. Germline CDR1 KGHDR, CDR2 SFDVKD. In DNA, the CDR3 is TGTGCCACCAGTGACCCACAGGGGTCTAGCAATCAGCCCCAGCATTTT. This gives the protein CATSDPQGSSNQPQHF.

Within the sample, this clonotype is large. J is TRBJ1-1 and V is TRBV6-1; TRBD1 might be the D (5 bases). V was cut by 6 bases and J by 6 bases, with 20 bases left in between. This CDR3 has 15 amino acids. Germline CDR1 and CDR2: MNHNS and SASEGT. The CDR3 reads CASRASSPGVAEAFF. CDR3 DNA sequence: TGTGCCAGCAGGGCCTCGAGTCCGGGGGTCGCTGAAGCTTTCTTT.

Comment on this clonotype: This likely came from a read error, as a far larger clone is one base away. The J gene is TRBJ1-1, the V gene TRBV6-5, with 9 bases matching TRBD1. The CDR3 is 15 amino acids. J was trimmed by 10 bases and V by 6 bases; bases with no gene match: 15. Germline CDR1 MNHEY, CDR2 SVGAGI. The CDR3 is CASRPRDRDGRTAFF. CDR3 nucleotide sequence: TGTGCCAGCAGGCCCCGGGACAGGGACGGTCGGACAGCTTTCTTT.

By its share, this clonotype is medium-sized (0.01 to 0.1%). The chain has TRBV28 and TRBJ1-2, with D hard to call. Trimming left V 6 bases short and J 4 bases short, with 12 bases between. The germline gives CDR1 MDHEN, CDR2 SYDVKM. The CDR3 runs to 13 residues. As DNA, the CDR3 is TGTGCCAGCAGCCCAGACGGTTCCTATGGCTACACCTTC. Translation: CASSPDGSYGYTF.

In its sample, this clonotype ranks as medium-sized (0.01 to 0.1%). This chain joins TRBV28 and TRBJ1-3; D call uncertain. The CDR3 is 16 residues long. V lost 3 bases to trimming and J lost 0 bases, with 12 bases between them. Germline CDR1 MDHEN, CDR2 SYDVKM. CDR3: CASSLSQSSSGNTIYF. CDR3 bases: TGTGCCAGCAGTTTGTCACAGTCGAGCTCTGGAAACACCATATATTTT.

Remarks on this clonotype: A much larger clonotype is one base distant, so this may be a read error. The chain carries TRBV6-5 and TRBJ2-7; 8 bases are shared with TRBD2. CDR3 size: 13 residues. V dropped 5 bases and J dropped 4; count of bases not matched to a gene: 4. Germline V gene lookup returns CDR1 MNHEY and CDR2 SVGAGI. The CDR3 spells CASSRTSRYEQYF. In nucleotides, the CDR3 is TGTGCCAGCAGTCGGACTAGCAGATACGAGCAGTACTTC.

This clonotype was detected only a few times. J is TRBJ2-1 and V is TRBV20-1; no reliable D call. CDR3 length equals 11 residues. Germline lookup yields CDR1 DFQATT and CDR2 SNEGSKA (reference sequence). The V gene lost 3 bases and the J gene lost 10 bases, with 10 bases spanning the gap. The CDR3 DNA follows: TGCAGTGCTAGGCGTCCAGGCGAGCAGTTCTTC. Its translation: CSARRPGEQFF.

Judged by abundance, this clonotype is large. This sequence joins TRBV29-1 and TRBJ1-2; 9 nucleotides agree with TRBD1. V lost 7 bases to trimming and J lost 0 bases; unmatched junction nucleotides: 0. The CDR3 consists of 12 residues. Germline values: CDR1 SQVTM, CDR2 ANQGSEA. The CDR3 spells CSGQGANYGYTF. In nucleotides, the CDR3 is TGCAGCGGACAGGGGGCTAACTATGGCTACACCTTC.

The rearrangement joins TRBV18 to TRBJ2-6; 9 bases fit TRBD1. CDR1 is KGHSH, CDR2 LQKENI, per germline. The CDR3 is 18 residues long. J lost 0 bases, V lost 3 bases, and 6 bases had no gene match. The CDR3 reads CASSPAGTGLSGANVLTF. CDR3 in DNA: TGTGCCAGCTCACCTGCCGGGACAGGGCTCTCTGGGGCCAACGTCCTGACTTTC.

By share of the sample, this clonotype is medium-sized (0.01 to 0.1%). This chain links TRBV28 with TRBJ2-7; D uncertain. This CDR3 has 11 residues. The V end lost 5 bases, the J end lost 5 bases, and 7 bases lay between the germline ends. CDR1 MDHEN and CDR2 SYDVKM come from the germline V gene. The CDR3 DNA sequence: TGTGCCAGCAGTCTGGCGAACGAGCAGTACTTC. As protein: CASSLANEQYF.

By sample share, this clonotype is medium-sized. This chain joins TRBV9 and TRBJ2-3; D is undetermined. Trimming removed 6 bases from V and 14 bases from J, with 22 bases in between. CDR1 is SGDLS, CDR2 YYNGEE, per germline. This CDR3 contains 13 residues. The CDR3 spells CASKRYLGDGWYF. In DNA, the CDR3 is TGTGCCAGCAAACGATACCTGGGCGATGGTTGGTATTTT.

In this sample, this clonotype is medium-sized. The rearrangement joins TRBV9 to TRBJ1-5; 7 nucleotides agree with TRBD1. Germline V gives CDR1 SGDLS, CDR2 YYNGEE. The J segment lost 7 bases and the V segment lost 4 bases, leaving 11 bases of the junction unmatched. The CDR3 sequence is 15 residues long. The CDR3 reads CASSTTGQVGQPQHF. CDR3 coding DNA: TGTGCCAGCAGCACAACCGGACAGGTAGGACAGCCCCAGCATTTT.

This clonotype counts as medium-sized. The V call is TRBV10-3, the J call TRBJ1-5; 7 bases fit TRBD1. The CDR3 spans 15 residues. Trimming took 3 bases from V and 7 from J; bases not matched to a gene: 9. Germline V gene sequence: CDR1 ENHRY, CDR2 SYGVKD. CDR3 amino acids: CAISDSRGGGQPQHF. CDR3 nucleotide sequence: TGTGCCATCAGTGATAGTAGAGGGGGCGGCCAGCCCCAGCATTTT.

This clonotype was found a few times. V and J are TRBV11-3 and TRBJ2-7; 8 bases fit TRBD1. The CDR3 is made up of 15 amino acids. Germline V gene sequence: CDR1 SGHNT, CDR2 YENEEA. V was clipped by 5 bases and J by 7 bases; unmatched bases: 13. CDR3: CASSASGQGAGEQYF. The CDR3 DNA reads as TGTGCCAGCAGCGCCTCAGGTCAGGGGGCGGGGGAGCAGTACTTC. Supplemented by reference TRBV11-3 and TRBJ2-7, the full variable domain reads EAGVVQSPRYKIIEKKQPVAFWCNPISGHNTLYWYLQNLGQGPELLIRYENEEAVDDSQLPKDRFSAERLKGVDSTLKIQPAELGDSAVYLCASSASGQGAGEQYFGPGTRLTVT.

This clonotype was seen a handful of times. The V call is TRBV5-5, the J call TRBJ2-5; D remains ambiguous. V was trimmed by 4 bases and J by 0 bases, leaving 10 bases between them. The germline V gene encodes CDR1 SGHKS and CDR2 YYEKEE (reference sequence). This CDR3 has 14 amino acids. Written as DNA, the CDR3 is TGTGCCAGCAGCAAAGACGTCAACCAAGAGACCCAGTACTTC. This sequence encodes CASSKDVNQETQYF.

By share, this clonotype counts as medium-sized. The chain has TRBV19 and TRBJ2-7, with D perhaps assigned TRBD1 or TRBD2 (5 bases each). The CDR3 sequence is 15 residues long. V was trimmed by 6 bases and J by 6 bases, leaving 21 bases between them. Germline CDR1 is LNHDA and CDR2 is SQIVND (reference sequence). This CDR3 reads CASRARGDPTGEQYF. CDR3 DNA sequence: TGTGCCAGTAGGGCTAGAGGGGATCCGACTGGCGAGCAGTACTTC.

This clonotype was counted only a few times. V is TRBV5-6 and J is TRBJ1-1; D gene ambiguous. V lost 2 bases to trimming and J lost 4 bases, with 3 bases between them. CDR3 size: 11 residues. The germline V gene has CDR1 SGHDT and CDR2 YYEEEE. The CDR3 loop reads CASSFATEAFF. DNA of the CDR3: TGTGCCAGCAGCTTCGCCACTGAAGCTTTCTTT.

The chain couples TRBV11-3 to TRBJ2-2; D assignment may be TRBD1 or TRBD2 (5 bases each). The CDR3 spans 15 residues. V was shortened by 3 bases and J by 3 bases, with 11 bases between the two germline ends. Germline V gene sequence: CDR1 SGHNT, CDR2 YENEEA. CDR3 sequence (DNA): TGTGCCAGCAGCTTTGGGGACCCTTACACCGGGGAGCTGTTTTTT. Its translation: CASSFGDPYTGELFF.

By share, this clonotype counts as medium-sized. This sequence joins TRBV27 and TRBJ2-1; 10 nucleotides match TRBD2. Germline loops: CDR1 MNHEY, CDR2 SMNVEV (reference sequence). CDR3 length equals 16 residues. Trimming removed 5 bases from V and 0 bases from J; junction bases left unmatched: 4. The CDR3 sequence is CASSLLAGGSYNEQFF. The DNA for the CDR3 is TGTGCCAGCAGTCTCTTAGCGGGAGGCTCCTACAATGAGCAGTTCTTC.

The gene calls are TRBV28 and TRBJ2-3; 11 nucleotides line up with TRBD2. Germline assignment: CDR1 MDHEN and CDR2 SYDVKM. The length of the CDR3 is 17 residues. After removal of 2 bases from V and 4 bases from J, the junction contained 8 bases not matched to a gene. For the CDR3, the DNA is TGTGCCAGCAGTTTAAGGGGTAGCGGGAGGGCCCCAGATACGCAGTATTTT. Protein sequence: CASSLRGSGRAPDTQYF.

By its share, this clonotype is medium-sized. The rearrangement uses TRBV6-5 and TRBJ1-1, with TRBD1 matching 8 bases. The germline V gene encodes CDR1 MNHEY and CDR2 SVGAGI. Losses at the gene ends were 6 bases for V and 6 bases for J; bases not matched to a gene: 6. CDR3 length equals 13 residues. Here the CDR3 DNA reads TGTGCCAGCAGGGAACAGGGGGGGGCTGAAGCTTTCTTT. Protein: CASREQGGAEAFF.

This clonotype was recorded many times. This chain links TRBV6-5 with TRBJ2-7; TRBD1 might be the D (6 bases). The CDR3 runs to 15 residues. Germline V gene sequence: CDR1 MNHEY, CDR2 SVGAGI. Trimming cost V 0 bases and J 7 bases, with 16 bases left between them. Here the CDR3 reads CASSYSTGSPGEQYF. The DNA for the CDR3 is TGTGCCAGCAGTTACTCGACAGGATCTCCGGGGGAGCAGTACTTC.

The J gene is TRBJ2-5, the V gene TRBV9, with TRBD2 matching 14 bases. Germline V gene data show CDR1 as SGDLS and CDR2 as YYNGEE. The CDR3 runs to 17 residues. The V and J ends lost 0 bases and 1 base, in that order; junction bases with no gene match: 2. The CDR3 spells CASSVGLAGGGQETQYF. The CDR3 nucleotides are TGTGCCAGCAGCGTAGGACTAGCGGGAGGGGGCCAAGAGACCCAGTACTTC.

This clonotype is judged medium-sized. This chain joins TRBV30 and TRBJ2-7; unclear D gene. The germline gives CDR1 GTSNPN, CDR2 SVGIG (reference sequence). The CDR3 is 12 residues long. V was cut by 6 bases and J by 4 bases, with 13 bases left in between. CDR3 nucleotides: TGTGCCTGTACGTCCCCCAGGTACGAGCAGTACTTC. As protein: CACTSPRYEQYF.